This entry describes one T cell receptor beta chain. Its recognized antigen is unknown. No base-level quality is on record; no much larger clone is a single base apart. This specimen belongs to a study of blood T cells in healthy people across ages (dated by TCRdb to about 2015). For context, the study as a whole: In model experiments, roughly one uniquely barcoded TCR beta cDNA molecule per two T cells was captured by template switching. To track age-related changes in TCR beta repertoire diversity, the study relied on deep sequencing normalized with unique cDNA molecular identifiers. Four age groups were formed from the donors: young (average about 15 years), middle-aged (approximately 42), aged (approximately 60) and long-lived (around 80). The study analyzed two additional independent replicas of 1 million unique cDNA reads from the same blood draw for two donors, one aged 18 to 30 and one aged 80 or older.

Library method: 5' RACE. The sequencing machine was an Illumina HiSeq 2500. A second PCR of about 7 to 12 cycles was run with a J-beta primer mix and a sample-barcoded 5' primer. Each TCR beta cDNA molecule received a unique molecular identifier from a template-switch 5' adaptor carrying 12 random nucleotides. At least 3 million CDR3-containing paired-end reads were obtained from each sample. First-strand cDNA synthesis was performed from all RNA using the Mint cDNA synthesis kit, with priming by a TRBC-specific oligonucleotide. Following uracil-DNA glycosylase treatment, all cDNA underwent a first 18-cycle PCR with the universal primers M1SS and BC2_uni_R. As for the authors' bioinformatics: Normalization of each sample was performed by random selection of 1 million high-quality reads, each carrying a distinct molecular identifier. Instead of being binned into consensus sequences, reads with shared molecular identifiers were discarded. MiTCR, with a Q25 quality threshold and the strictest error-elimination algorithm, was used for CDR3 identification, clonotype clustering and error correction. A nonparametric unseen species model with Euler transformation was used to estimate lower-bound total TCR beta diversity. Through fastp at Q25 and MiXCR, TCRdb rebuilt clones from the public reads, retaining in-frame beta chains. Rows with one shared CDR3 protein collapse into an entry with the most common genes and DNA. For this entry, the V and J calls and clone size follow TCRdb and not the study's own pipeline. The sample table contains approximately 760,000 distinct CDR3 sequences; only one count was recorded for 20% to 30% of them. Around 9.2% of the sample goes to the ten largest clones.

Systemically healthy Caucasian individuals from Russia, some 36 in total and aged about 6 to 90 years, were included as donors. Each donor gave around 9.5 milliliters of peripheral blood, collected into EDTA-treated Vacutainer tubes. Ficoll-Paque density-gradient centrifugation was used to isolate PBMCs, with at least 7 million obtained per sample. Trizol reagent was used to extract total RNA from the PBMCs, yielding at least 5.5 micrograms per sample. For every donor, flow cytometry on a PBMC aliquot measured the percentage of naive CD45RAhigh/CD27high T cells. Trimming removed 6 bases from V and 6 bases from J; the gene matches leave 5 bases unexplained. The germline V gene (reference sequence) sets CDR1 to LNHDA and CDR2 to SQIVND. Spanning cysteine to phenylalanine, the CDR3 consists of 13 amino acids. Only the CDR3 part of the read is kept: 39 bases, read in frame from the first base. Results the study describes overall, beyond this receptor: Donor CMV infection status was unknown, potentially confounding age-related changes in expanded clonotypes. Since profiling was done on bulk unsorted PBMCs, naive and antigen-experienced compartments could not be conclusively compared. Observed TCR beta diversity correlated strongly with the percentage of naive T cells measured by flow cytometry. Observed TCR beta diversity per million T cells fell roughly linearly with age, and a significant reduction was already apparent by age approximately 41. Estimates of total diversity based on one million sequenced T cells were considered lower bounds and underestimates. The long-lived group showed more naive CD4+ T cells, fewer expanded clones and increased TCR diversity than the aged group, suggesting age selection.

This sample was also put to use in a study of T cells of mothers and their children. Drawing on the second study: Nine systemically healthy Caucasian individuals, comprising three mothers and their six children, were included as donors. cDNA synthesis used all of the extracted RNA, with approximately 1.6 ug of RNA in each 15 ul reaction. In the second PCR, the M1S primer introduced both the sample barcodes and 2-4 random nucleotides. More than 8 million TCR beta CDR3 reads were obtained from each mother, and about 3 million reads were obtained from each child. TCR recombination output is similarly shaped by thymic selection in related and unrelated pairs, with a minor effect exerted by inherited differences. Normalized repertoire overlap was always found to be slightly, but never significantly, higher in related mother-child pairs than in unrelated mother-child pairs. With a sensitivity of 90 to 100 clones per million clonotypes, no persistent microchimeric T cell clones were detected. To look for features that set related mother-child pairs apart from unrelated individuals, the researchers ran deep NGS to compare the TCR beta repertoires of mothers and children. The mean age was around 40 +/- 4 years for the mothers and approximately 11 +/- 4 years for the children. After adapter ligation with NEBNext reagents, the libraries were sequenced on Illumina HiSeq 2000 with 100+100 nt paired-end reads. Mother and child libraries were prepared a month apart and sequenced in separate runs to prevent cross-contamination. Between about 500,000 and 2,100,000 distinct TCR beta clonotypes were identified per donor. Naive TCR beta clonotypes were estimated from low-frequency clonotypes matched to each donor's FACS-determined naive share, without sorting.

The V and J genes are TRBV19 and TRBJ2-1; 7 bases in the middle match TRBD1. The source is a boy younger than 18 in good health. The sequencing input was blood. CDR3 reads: CASSMTGLNEQFF. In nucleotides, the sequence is TGTGCCAGTAGCATGACAGGGCTCAATGAGCAGTTCTTC.